The T cell receptor beta chain under discussion was sequenced for a study of blood T cells in healthy people across ages. Whole-study results and caveats: Getting older went along with TCR beta diversity per million T cells dropping roughly linearly.

As for this clonotype: The antigen remains undetermined.

Germline CDR1 and CDR2: DFQATT and SNEGSKA (reference sequence). V dropped 6 bases and J dropped 0 bases, with 11 bases sitting between them. The CDR3 has 13 residues. Primed by a sample-barcoded 5' primer and a J-beta primer mix, a second PCR proceeded for about 7 to 11 cycles. Researchers report that a template-switch adaptor with 12 random nucleotides tagged each cDNA molecule. TCRdb processed the 5' RACE reads anew with MiXCR; each CDR3 protein has one entry. The sample holds roughly 700,000 distinct CDR3 sequences, approximately 50% seen once. Donors each provided around 10 milliliters of peripheral blood. Total RNA, at least 5 micrograms per sample, came from PBMCs.

The material sequenced was blood. This TCR came from a woman aged 60-75 years in good health. This sequence joins TRBV20-1 and TRBJ1-1; tentative D call: TRBD1 (6 bases). CDR3 nucleotide sequence: TGCAGTGCAGAGGACAGCTTGAACACTGAAGCTTTCTTT. As protein: CSAEDSLNTEAFF.